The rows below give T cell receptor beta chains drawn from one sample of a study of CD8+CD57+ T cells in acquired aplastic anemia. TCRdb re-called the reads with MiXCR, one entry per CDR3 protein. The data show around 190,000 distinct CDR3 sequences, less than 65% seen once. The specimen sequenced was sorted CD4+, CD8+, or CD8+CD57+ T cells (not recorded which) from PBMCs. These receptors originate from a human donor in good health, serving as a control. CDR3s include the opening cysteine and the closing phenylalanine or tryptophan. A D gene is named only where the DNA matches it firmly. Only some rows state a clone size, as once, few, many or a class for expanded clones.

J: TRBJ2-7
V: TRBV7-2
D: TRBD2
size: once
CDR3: CASGSGGTYEQYF
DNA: TGTGCCAGCGGCTCCGGGGGGACCTACGAGCAGTACTTC

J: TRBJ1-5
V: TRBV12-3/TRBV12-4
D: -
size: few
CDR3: CASSSDNQPQHF
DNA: TGTGCCAGCAGTTCTGACAATCAGCCCCAGCATTTT

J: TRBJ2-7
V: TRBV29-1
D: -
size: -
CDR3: CSVAVGYEQYF
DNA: TGCAGCGTCGCCGTCGGGTACGAGCAGTACTTC

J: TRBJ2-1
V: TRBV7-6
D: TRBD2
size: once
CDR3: CASSWKLAAYNEQFF
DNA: TGTGCCAGCAGCTGGAAACTAGCGGCCTACAATGAGCAGTTCTTC

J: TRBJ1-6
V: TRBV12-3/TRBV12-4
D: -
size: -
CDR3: CASSSGLHNSPPHF
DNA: TGTGCCAGCAGTTCGGGGCTGCATAATTCACCCCCCCACTTT

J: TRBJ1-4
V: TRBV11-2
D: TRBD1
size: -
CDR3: CASSPRGLQGANEKLFF
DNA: TGTGCCAGCAGCCCAAGAGGCCTCCAGGGGGCTAATGAAAAACTGTTTTTT

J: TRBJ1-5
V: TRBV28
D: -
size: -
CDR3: CASRPGTPNQPQHF
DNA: TGTGCCAGCAGACCCGGGACACCCAATCAGCCCCAGCATTTT

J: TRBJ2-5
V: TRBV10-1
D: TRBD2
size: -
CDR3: CASSESTSGLQETQYF
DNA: TGCGCCAGCAGTGAGTCGACTAGCGGTCTACAAGAGACCCAGTACTTC

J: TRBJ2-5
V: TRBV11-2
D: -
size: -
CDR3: CASTRAWETQYF
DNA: TGTGCCAGCACTCGGGCCTGGGAGACCCAGTACTTC

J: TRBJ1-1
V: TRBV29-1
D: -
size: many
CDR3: CSVGTFGATEAFF
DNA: TGCAGCGTTGGGACCTTCGGGGCCACTGAAGCTTTCTTT